This TCR beta chain derives from a study of blood T cell repertoires in COVID-19. Study in general: COVID-19 samples from acute and convalescent phases originated in the United States, Italy and Spain. Sample material is recorded as cDNA or gDNA derived from T cells, B-cell-depleted T cells, or PBMCs.

As processed by the authors: Reference gene primer amplification gave estimated nucleated cell counts. Profiling relied on immunoSEQ multiplex PCR, and the TCRdb table lists in-frame clones only, not all of them. V, J and clone size derive from that table, while D and trimming were established from the DNA sequence. The data contain about 140,000 clones, 88% of them singletons. This clone was counted once. The CDR3 extends over 14 amino acids. V shed 7 bases and J 4 bases; nucleotides not matched to a gene: 7. Germline CDR1 MNHNY, CDR2 SVGAGI (reference sequence). This TCR came from a man in his fifties with active or convalescent COVID-19. The V call is TRBV6-6, the J call TRBJ2-7, with 10 bases identical to TRBD2. The sequenced material came from peripheral blood. DNA of the CDR3: TGTGCCAGCAACCTACTAGCGGGATTTTACGAGCAGTACTTC. Amino acid sequence: CASNLLAGFYEQYF.